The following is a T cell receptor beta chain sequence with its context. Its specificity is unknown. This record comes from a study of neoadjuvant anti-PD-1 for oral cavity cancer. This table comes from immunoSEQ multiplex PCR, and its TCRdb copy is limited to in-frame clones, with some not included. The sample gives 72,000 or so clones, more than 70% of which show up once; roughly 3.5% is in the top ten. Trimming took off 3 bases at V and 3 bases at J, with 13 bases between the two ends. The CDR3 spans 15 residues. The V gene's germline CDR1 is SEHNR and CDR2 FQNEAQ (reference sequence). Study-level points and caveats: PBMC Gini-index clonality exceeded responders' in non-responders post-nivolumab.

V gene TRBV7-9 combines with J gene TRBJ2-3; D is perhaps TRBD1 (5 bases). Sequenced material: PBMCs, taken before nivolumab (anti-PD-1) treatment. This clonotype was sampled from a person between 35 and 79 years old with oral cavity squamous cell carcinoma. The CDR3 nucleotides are TGTGCCAGCAGCTTGCTCGTGACAGAGACAGATACGCAGTATTTT. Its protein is CASSLLVTETDTQYF.